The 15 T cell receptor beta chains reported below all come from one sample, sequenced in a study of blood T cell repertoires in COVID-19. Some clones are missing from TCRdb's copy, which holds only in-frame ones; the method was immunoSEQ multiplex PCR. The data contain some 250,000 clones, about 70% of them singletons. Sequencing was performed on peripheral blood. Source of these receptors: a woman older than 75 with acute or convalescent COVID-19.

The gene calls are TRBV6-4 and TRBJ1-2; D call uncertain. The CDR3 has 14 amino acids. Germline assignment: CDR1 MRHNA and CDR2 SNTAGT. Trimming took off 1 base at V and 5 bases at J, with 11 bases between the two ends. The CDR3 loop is CASSDFAEGYGYTF. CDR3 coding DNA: TGTGCCAGCAGTGACTTTGCGGAGGGATATGGCTACACCTTC.

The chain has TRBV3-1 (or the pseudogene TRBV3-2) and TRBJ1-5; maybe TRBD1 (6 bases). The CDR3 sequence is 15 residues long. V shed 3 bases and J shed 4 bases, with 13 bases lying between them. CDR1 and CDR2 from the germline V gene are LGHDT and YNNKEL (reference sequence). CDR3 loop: CASSQGAGLNQPQHF. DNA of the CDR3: TGTGCCAGCAGCCAGGGGGCAGGGCTTAATCAGCCCCAGCATTTT.

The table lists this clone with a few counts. This CDR3 reads CASSLSTGGNSPLHF. CDR3 coding DNA: TGTGCCAGCAGCCTATCGACAGGGGGCAATTCACCCCTCCACTTT. V gene TRBV27 combines with J gene TRBJ1-6, with 10 positions matching TRBD1. The CDR3 contains 15 residues. The ends lost 6 bases at V and 7 bases at J; junction bases unmatched: 6. The V gene's germline CDR1 is MNHEY and CDR2 SMNVEV (reference sequence).

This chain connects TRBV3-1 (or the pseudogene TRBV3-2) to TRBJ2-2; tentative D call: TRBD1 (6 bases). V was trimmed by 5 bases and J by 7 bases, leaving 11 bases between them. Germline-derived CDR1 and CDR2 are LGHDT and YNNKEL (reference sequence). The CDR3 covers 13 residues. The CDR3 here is CASSSQGHGELFF. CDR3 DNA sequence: TGTGCCAGCAGCTCTCAGGGGCACGGGGAGCTGTTTTTT.

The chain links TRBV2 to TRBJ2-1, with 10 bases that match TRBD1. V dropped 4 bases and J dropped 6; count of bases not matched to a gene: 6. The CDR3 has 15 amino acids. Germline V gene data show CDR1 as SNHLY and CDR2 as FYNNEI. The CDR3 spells CASSAGQGLGNEQFF. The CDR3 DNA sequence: TGTGCCAGCAGTGCGGGACAGGGGTTGGGCAATGAGCAGTTCTTC.

The CDR3 nucleotides read TGTGCCAGCAGCTTGCGCAGGGCAGGTGGAAACACCATATATTTT. This sequence encodes CASSLRRAGGNTIYF. This chain links TRBV5-8 with TRBJ1-3; tentatively, D is TRBD1 (5 bases). Trimming stripped 1 base from V and 3 bases from J, with 11 bases between. There are 15 residues in the CDR3. CDR1 and CDR2 from the germline V gene are SGHTS and YDEGEE.

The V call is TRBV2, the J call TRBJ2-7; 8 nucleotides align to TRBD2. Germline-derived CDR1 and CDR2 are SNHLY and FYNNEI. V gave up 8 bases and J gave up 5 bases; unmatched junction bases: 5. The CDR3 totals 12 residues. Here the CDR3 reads CASGLAFHEQYF. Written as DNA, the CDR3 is TGTGCCAGCGGACTAGCATTCCACGAGCAGTACTTC. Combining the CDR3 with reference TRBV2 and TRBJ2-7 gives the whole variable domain EPEVTQTPSHQVTQMGQEVILRCVPISNHLYFYWYRQILGQKVEFLVSFYNNEISEKSEIFDDQFSVERPDGSNFTLKIRSTKLEDSAMYFCASGLAFHEQYFGPGTRLTVT.

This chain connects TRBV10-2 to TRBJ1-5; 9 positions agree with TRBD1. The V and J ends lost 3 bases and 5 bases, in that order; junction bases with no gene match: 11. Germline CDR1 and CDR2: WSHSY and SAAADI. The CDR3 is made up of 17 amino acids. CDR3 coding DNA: TGCGCCAGCAGTGACGGGACAGGGAATGGTTTCCATCAGCCCCAGCATTTT. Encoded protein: CASSDGTGNGFHQPQHF.

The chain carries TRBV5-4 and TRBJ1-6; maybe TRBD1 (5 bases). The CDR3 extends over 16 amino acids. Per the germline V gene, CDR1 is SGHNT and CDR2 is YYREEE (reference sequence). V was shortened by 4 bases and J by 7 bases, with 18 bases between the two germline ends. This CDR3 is CASSPGGRDTNSPLHF. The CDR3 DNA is TGTGCCAGCAGCCCCGGGGGGAGAGATACCAATTCACCCCTCCACTTT.

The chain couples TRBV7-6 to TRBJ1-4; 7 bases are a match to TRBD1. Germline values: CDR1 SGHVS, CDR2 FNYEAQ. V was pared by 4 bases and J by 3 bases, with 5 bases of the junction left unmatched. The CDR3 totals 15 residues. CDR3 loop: CASSSQGGPNEKLFF. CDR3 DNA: TGTGCCAGCAGCTCTCAGGGGGGCCCTAATGAAAAACTGTTTTTT.

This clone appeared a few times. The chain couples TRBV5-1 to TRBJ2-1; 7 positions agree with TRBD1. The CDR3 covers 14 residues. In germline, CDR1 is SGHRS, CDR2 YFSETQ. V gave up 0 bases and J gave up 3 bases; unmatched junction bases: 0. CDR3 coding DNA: TGCGCCAGCAGCTTGGGACAGGGCTACAATGAGCAGTTCTTC. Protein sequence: CASSLGQGYNEQFF.

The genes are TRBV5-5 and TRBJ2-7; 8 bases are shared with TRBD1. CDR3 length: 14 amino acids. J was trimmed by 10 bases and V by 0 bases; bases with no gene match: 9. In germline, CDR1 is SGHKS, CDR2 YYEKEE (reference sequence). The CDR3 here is CASSLARTGFVQYF. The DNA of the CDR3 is TGTGCCAGCAGCTTGGCCAGGACAGGGTTTGTACAGTACTTC.

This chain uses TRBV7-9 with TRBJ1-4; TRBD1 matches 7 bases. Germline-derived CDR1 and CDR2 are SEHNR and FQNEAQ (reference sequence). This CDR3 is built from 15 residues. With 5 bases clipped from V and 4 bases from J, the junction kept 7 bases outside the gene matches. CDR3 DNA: TGTGCCAGCAGCCCAGGCGGGACAGTTAATGAAAAACTGTTTTTT. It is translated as CASSPGGTVNEKLFF.

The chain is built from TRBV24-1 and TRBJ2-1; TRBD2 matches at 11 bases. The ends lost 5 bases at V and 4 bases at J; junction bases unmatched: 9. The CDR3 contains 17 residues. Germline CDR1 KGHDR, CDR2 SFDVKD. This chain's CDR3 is CATSGPGTSGQYNEQFF. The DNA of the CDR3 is TGTGCCACCAGTGGGCCGGGGACTAGCGGACAATACAATGAGCAGTTCTTC.

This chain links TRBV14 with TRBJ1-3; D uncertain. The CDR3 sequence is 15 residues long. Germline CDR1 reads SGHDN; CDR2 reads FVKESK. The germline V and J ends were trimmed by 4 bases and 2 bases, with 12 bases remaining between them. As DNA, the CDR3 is TGTGCCAGCAGCCCAGATTTGCGGGCTGGAAACACCATATATTTT. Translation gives CASSPDLRAGNTIYF.